The clone carrying this T cell receptor beta chain was seen just once. Its antigen remains unidentified. Data came from immunoSEQ multiplex PCR; TCRdb stores just in-frame clones and leaves some out. The repertoire holds about 120,000 clones, with 75% to 90% as singletons. These data are taken from a study of PD-L1 blockade in urothelial cancer. The study, taken as a whole, reports: It was durable-benefit patients whose tumor-associated blood clones expanded more at 3 weeks.

Germline lookup yields CDR1 ENHRY and CDR2 SYGVKD. The CDR3 has 15 residues. After removal of 6 bases from V and 0 bases from J, the junction contained 6 bases not matched to a gene. Noted time point: peripheral blood 6 weeks after treatment start. Disease in patients was locally advanced or metastatic urothelial carcinoma. The receptor's source is a man aged 60 to 69 with urothelial cancer. The J gene is TRBJ2-7, the V gene TRBV10-3, with 9 nucleotides matching TRBD1. The material was PBMCs, obtained around atezolizumab (anti-PD-L1) treatment. In nucleotides, the CDR3 is TGTGCCATCAGGTCCGGACAGGGGCACTCCTACGAGCAGTACTTC. Protein product: CAIRSGQGHSYEQYF.